The 25 T cell receptor beta chains below come from one sample, sequenced in a study of T cell responses to AZD1222 COVID-19 vaccine. This table comes from immunoSEQ multiplex PCR, and its TCRdb copy is limited to in-frame clones, with some not included. The sample gives roughly 150,000 clones, roughly 92% of which show up once; about 1.6% is in the top ten. Sequenced material: peripheral blood, taken on day 0 of AZD1222 vaccination. Source of these receptors: an adult in good health.

This clone has only one observation. This chain links TRBV29-1 with TRBJ2-2, with a tentative D call TRBD2 (5 bases). The V end was cut by 0 bases, the J end by 6 bases, with 14 bases between. The V gene's germline CDR1 is SQVTM and CDR2 ANQGSEA. This CDR3 region has 15 residues. Here the CDR3 reads CSVEDLRLRAGELFF. CDR3 coding DNA: TGCAGCGTTGAAGATCTCCGACTAAGGGCCGGGGAGCTGTTTTTT.

This clone was observed a single time. This chain uses TRBV3-1 (or the pseudogene TRBV3-2) with TRBJ2-2, with 10 bases matching TRBD2. With 5 bases clipped from V and 4 bases from J, the junction kept 7 bases outside the gene matches. Germline CDR1 and CDR2: LGHDT and YNNKEL (reference sequence). CDR3 length: 16 amino acids. CDR3 in DNA: TGTGCCAGCAGCAACCACCTAGCGGGGGCCACCGGGGAGCTGTTTTTT. Translated, it gives CASSNHLAGATGELFF.

The genes are TRBV3-1 (or the pseudogene TRBV3-2) and TRBJ2-2; D might be TRBD1 (5 bases). CDR3 length: 18 amino acids. The V end was cut by 4 bases, the J end by 2 bases, with 20 bases between. In germline, CDR1 is LGHDT, CDR2 YNNKEL (reference sequence). The CDR3 here is CASSRLGGAGVNTGELFF. The CDR3 DNA reads TGTGCCAGCAGCCGACTGGGTGGGGCTGGAGTTAACACCGGGGAGCTGTTTTTT.

The chain recombines TRBV5-1 with TRBJ2-1; 8 nucleotides align to TRBD2. The CDR3 spans 14 residues. With 1 base clipped from V and 4 bases from J, the junction kept 1 base outside the gene matches. CDR1 SGHRS and CDR2 YFSETQ come from the germline V gene. CDR3 coding DNA: TGCGCCAGCAGCTTGACTAGCGGATACAATGAGCAGTTCTTC. Translated, it gives CASSLTSGYNEQFF. Full variable domain (remainder filled in from reference TRBV5-1 and TRBJ2-1): KAGVTQTPRYLIKTRGQQVTLSCSPISGHRSVSWYQQTPGQGLQFLFEYFSETQRNKGNFPGRFSGRQFSNSRSEMNVSTLELGDSALYLCASSLTSGYNEQFFGPGTRLTVL.

The chain couples TRBV12-3 or TRBV12-4 to TRBJ1-5; possibly TRBD1 for D (6 bases). V shed 8 bases and J shed 4 bases, with 9 bases lying between them. This CDR3 has 12 residues. The CDR3 reads CASQGQNQPQHF. In DNA, the CDR3 is TGTGCCAGCCAGGGGCAAAATCAGCCCCAGCATTTT.

This clone was recorded once. CDR3 nucleotide sequence: TGCGCCAGCAGCTTGGCTGGGACAGGTGGAAACACCATATATTTT. Its protein product is CASSLAGTGGNTIYF. V usage is TRBV5-1 and J usage is TRBJ1-3; the match to TRBD1 covers 8 bases. The CDR3 totals 15 residues. Germline V lookup: CDR1 SGHRS, CDR2 YFSETQ. Trimming took 0 bases from V and 3 from J; bases not matched to a gene: 2.

V and J are TRBV4-1 and TRBJ2-3; TRBD1 matches at 9 bases. Germline CDR1 is MGHRA and CDR2 is YSYEKL. J gave up 3 bases and V 4 bases, and 8 bases lay outside the gene matches. The CDR3 has 16 residues. The CDR3 here is CASSPRDRAITDTQYF. In DNA form, the CDR3 reads TGCGCCAGCAGCCCCCGGGACAGGGCTATAACAGATACGCAGTATTTT.

The chain uses TRBV16 and TRBJ1-6, with 12 bases that match TRBD1. The V gene end was trimmed by 4 bases and the J gene end by 7 bases; junction bases not matched to a gene: 14. Germline V gene lookup returns CDR1 KGHSY and CDR2 FQNENV. This CDR3 region has 19 residues. The CDR3 protein is CASSRSGTGGAEMNSPLHF. CDR3 sequence (DNA): TGTGCCAGCAGCCGCTCAGGGACAGGGGGCGCGGAAATGAATTCACCCCTCCACTTT.

Here the CDR3 reads CASSYGTGMSEQYF. The CDR3 DNA reads as TGTGCCAGCAGTTACGGGACAGGGATGAGCGAGCAGTACTTC. The chain uses TRBV6-5 and TRBJ2-7; 9 bases align to TRBD1. This CDR3 contains 14 residues. Germline assignment: CDR1 MNHEY and CDR2 SVGAGI. The J segment lost 6 bases and the V segment lost 2 bases, leaving 5 bases of the junction unmatched.

The chain carries TRBV13 and TRBJ2-7, with TRBD1 matching over 10 bases. Trimming cost V 1 base and J 2 bases; bases outside gene matches: 2. The germline V gene has CDR1 PRHDT and CDR2 FYEKMQ (reference sequence). The CDR3 has 15 amino acids. For the CDR3, the DNA is TGTGCCAGCAGCTTAGCCGGGACAGGGGCCTACGAGCAGTACTTC. Its translation: CASSLAGTGAYEQYF.

The chain joins TRBV18 to TRBJ2-2, with D perhaps TRBD1 (5 bases). Trimming removed 0 bases at V and 4 bases at J, with 6 bases between. The CDR3 runs 14 residues. Germline V gives CDR1 KGHSH, CDR2 LQKENI. In DNA, the CDR3 is TGTGCCAGCTCACCACCCAGGGCCACCGGGGAGCTGTTTTTT. Its translation: CASSPPRATGELFF.

The chain employs TRBV2 and TRBJ2-1, with TRBD2 as a possible D gene (5 bases). This CDR3 region has 15 residues. Trimming left V 7 bases short and J 2 bases short, with 15 bases between. The germline V gene has CDR1 SNHLY and CDR2 FYNNEI. This CDR3 reads CASMVEDFPYNEQFF. CDR3 sequence (DNA): TGTGCCAGCATGGTGGAGGATTTCCCCTACAATGAGCAGTTCTTC. Supplemented by reference TRBV2 and TRBJ2-1, the full variable domain reads EPEVTQTPSHQVTQMGQEVILRCVPISNHLYFYWYRQILGQKVEFLVSFYNNEISEKSEIFDDQFSVERPDGSNFTLKIRSTKLEDSAMYFCASMVEDFPYNEQFFGPGTRLTVL.

The chain joins TRBV19 to TRBJ2-7, with 7 bases fitting TRBD1. V gave up 6 bases and J gave up 2 bases; unmatched junction bases: 10. CDR1 is LNHDA and CDR2 is SQIVND in the germline V gene (reference sequence). The CDR3 loop spans 15 amino acids. The CDR3 DNA sequence: TGTGCCAGTAGCTTAGGGACAGCTCGGACCTACGAGCAGTACTTC. This translates into CASSLGTARTYEQYF.

This chain joins TRBV19 and TRBJ2-5; D not resolved. CDR3 length: 13 amino acids. V was shortened by 4 bases and J by 7 bases, with 13 bases between the two germline ends. Germline values: CDR1 LNHDA, CDR2 SQIVND (reference sequence). CDR3 coding DNA: TGTGCCAGTAGTAGTGCTGCTGTAGGGACCCAGTACTTC. Amino acid sequence: CASSSAAVGTQYF.

The chain uses TRBV5-5 and TRBJ2-2; D is unresolved. V was shortened by 1 base and J by 3 bases, with 4 bases between the two germline ends. The CDR3 has 13 residues. The germline V gene has CDR1 SGHKS and CDR2 YYEKEE (reference sequence). The CDR3 sequence: CASSLPDTGELFF. CDR3 coding DNA: TGTGCCAGCAGCTTGCCAGACACCGGGGAGCTGTTTTTT.

The chain uses TRBV19 and TRBJ2-1; 11 positions agree with TRBD2. Unmatched junction bases numbered 5, after V lost 5 bases and J lost 2 bases. Germline values: CDR1 LNHDA, CDR2 SQIVND (reference sequence). The length of the CDR3 is 16 residues. The CDR3 is CASSLAGGHTYNEQFF. The CDR3 nucleotides read TGTGCCAGTAGTCTAGCGGGGGGTCACACCTACAATGAGCAGTTCTTC.

The rearrangement links TRBV5-6 to TRBJ1-6; the D is unclear. This CDR3 comprises 17 residues. Trimming left V 3 bases short and J 6 bases short, with 19 bases between. Germline lookup yields CDR1 SGHDT and CDR2 YYEEEE. The DNA of the CDR3 is TGTGCCAGCAGCTCTTCCAGACAATCGTGGGCTAATTCACCCCTCCACTTT. Translated, it gives CASSSSRQSWANSPLHF.

The chain joins TRBV21-1 to TRBJ2-2; the table gives TRBD1 as D, unverified against the DNA. TRBV21-1 is shown as a pseudogene. The CDR3 is 18 residues long. CDR3: CASSNNIRNRVGTGELFF. DNA for the CDR3: TGTGCCAGCAGCAACAATATTAGGAACAGGGTCGGCACCGGGGAGCTGTTTTTT.

CDR3 DNA: TGTGCCAGTAGTATAGTTCCCGGCCGATTGAACACTGAAGCTTTCTTT. It specifies CASSIVPGRLNTEAFF. The chain couples TRBV19 to TRBJ1-1; D gene uncertain. CDR3 length: 16 amino acids. V gave up 1 base and J gave up 0 bases, with 12 bases separating them. CDR1 and CDR2 (germline): LNHDA, SQIVND (reference sequence).

The V and J genes are TRBV6-5 and TRBJ2-7; D may be TRBD1 (5 bases). The CDR3 extends over 15 amino acids. From germline, CDR1 is MNHEY and CDR2 SVGAGI. V shed 4 bases and J shed 0 bases, with 13 bases lying between them. The CDR3 DNA reads as TGTGCCAGCAGTTTGACAGACCAGATCTCCTACGAGCAGTACTTC. Translated: CASSLTDQISYEQYF.

The chain carries TRBV5-4 and TRBJ1-3; D is unresolved. Per the germline V gene, CDR1 is SGHNT and CDR2 is YYREEE (reference sequence). The germline V and J ends were trimmed by 4 bases and 0 bases, with 8 bases remaining between them. The length of the CDR3 is 14 residues. CDR3 in DNA: TGTGCCAGCAGCCCAGATTACTCTGGAAACACCATATATTTT. Encoded protein: CASSPDYSGNTIYF.

V usage is TRBV10-3 and J usage is TRBJ2-2, with 13 positions matching TRBD2. Trimming took 5 bases from V and 0 from J; bases not matched to a gene: 3. Germline CDR1 is ENHRY and CDR2 is SYGVKD. The CDR3 sequence is 17 residues long. The CDR3 nucleotides read TGTGCCATCAGTCGGACTAGCGGGGGTGCGAACACCGGGGAGCTGTTTTTT. It encodes CAISRTSGGANTGELFF.

The chain couples TRBV24-1 to TRBJ2-3, with 7 nucleotides matching TRBD1. The CDR3 contains 16 residues. The ends lost 3 bases at V and 1 base at J; junction bases unmatched: 6. Germline assignment: CDR1 KGHDR and CDR2 SFDVKD. In nucleotides, the CDR3 is TGTGCCACCAGTGATCCAACCGGGACAGGCACAGATACGCAGTATTTT. It yields the protein CATSDPTGTGTDTQYF.

This chain connects TRBV19 to TRBJ2-2; 10 bases match TRBD1. Unmatched junction bases numbered 0, after V lost 4 bases and J lost 4 bases. CDR1 LNHDA and CDR2 SQIVND come from the germline V gene (reference sequence). The CDR3 has 14 amino acids. The CDR3 DNA is TGTGCCAGTAGTAGACAGGGGGCCACCGGGGAGCTGTTTTTT. The encoded protein is CASSRQGATGELFF. Looking up the rest from reference TRBV19 and TRBJ2-2 gives the full variable domain: DGGITQSPKYLFRKEGQNVTLSCEQNLNHDAMYWYRQDPGQGLRLIYYSQIVNDFQKGDIAEGYSVSREKKESFPLTVTSAQKNPTAFYLCASSRQGATGELFFGEGSRLTVL.

The sample holds a few counts of this clone. The chain couples TRBV4-1 to TRBJ1-2, with no clear D. The germline gives CDR1 MGHRA, CDR2 YSYEKL. Trimming stripped 2 bases from V and 8 bases from J, with 15 bases between. The CDR3 is 14 residues long. DNA for the CDR3: TGCGCCAGCAGCCAAAGTCTGGGCCTTGGCGGCTACACCTTC. It translates to CASSQSLGLGGYTF.